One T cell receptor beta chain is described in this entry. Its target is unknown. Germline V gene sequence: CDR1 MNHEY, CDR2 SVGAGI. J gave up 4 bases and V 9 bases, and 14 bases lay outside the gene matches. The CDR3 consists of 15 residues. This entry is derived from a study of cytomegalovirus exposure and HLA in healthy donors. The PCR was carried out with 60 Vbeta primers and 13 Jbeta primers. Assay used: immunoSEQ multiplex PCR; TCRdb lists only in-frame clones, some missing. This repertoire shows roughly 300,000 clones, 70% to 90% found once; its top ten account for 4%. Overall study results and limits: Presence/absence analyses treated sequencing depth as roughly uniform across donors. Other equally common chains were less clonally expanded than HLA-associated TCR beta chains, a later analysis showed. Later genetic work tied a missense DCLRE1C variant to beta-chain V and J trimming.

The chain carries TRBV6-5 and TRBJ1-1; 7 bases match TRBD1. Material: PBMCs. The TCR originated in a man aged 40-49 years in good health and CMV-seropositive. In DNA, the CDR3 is TGTGCCAGTCACGGGACAGTAGCGTTAGGCACTGAAGCTTTCTTT. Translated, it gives CASHGTVALGTEAFF.